This entry lists 27 T cell receptor beta chains sequenced from one sample in a study of cytomegalovirus exposure and HLA in healthy donors. PCR employed 60 Vbeta and 13 Jbeta primers. Profiled with immunoSEQ multiplex PCR; TCRdb holds only in-frame clones, not every one. The table records 80,000 or so clones, about 71% of them present only once. Input material: PBMCs. The receptors originated from a middle-aged woman in good health and CMV-seronegative.

The chain recombines TRBV2 with TRBJ1-2; TRBD1 agrees at 7 bases. This CDR3 has 18 amino acids. V shed 6 bases and J 2 bases; nucleotides not matched to a gene: 18. From germline, CDR1 is SNHLY and CDR2 FYNNEI. CDR3 nucleotides: TGTGCCAGCAGGGCAGCCGTTTACAGGGGCCCCCACAACTATGGCTACACCTTC. This codes for CASRAAVYRGPHNYGYTF.

A few counts support this clone. This chain joins TRBV6-5 and TRBJ1-1; D call uncertain. The CDR3 loop spans 13 amino acids. CDR1 and CDR2 from the germline V gene are MNHEY and SVGAGI. Trimming cost V 5 bases and J 1 base, with 8 bases left between them. CDR3 sequence: CASSLLENTEAFF. CDR3 bases: TGTGCCAGCAGTCTCCTAGAGAACACTGAAGCTTTCTTT.

The chain joins TRBV30 to TRBJ2-7; TRBD2 is a possible D gene (6 bases). The germline V gene has CDR1 GTSNPN and CDR2 SVGIG (reference sequence). CDR3 length: 14 residues. The germline V and J ends were trimmed by 3 bases and 3 bases, with 15 bases remaining between them. The CDR3 is CAWSLWRDGYEQYF. CDR3 DNA sequence: TGTGCCTGGAGCTTGTGGCGGGACGGCTACGAGCAGTACTTC.

This clone was recorded once. The V and J genes are TRBV6-1 and TRBJ1-6; D may be TRBD1 (5 bases). The CDR3 extends over 15 amino acids. Germline V gene data show CDR1 as MNHNS and CDR2 as SASEGT. Trimming took off 2 bases at V and 7 bases at J, with 12 bases between the two ends. The CDR3 loop is CASSESRGGNSPLHF. The CDR3 DNA sequence: TGTGCCAGCAGTGAATCTAGGGGTGGGAATTCACCCCTCCACTTT.

The chain has TRBV6-5 and TRBJ1-2; no reliable D call. CDR1 MNHEY and CDR2 SVGAGI come from the germline V gene. V was clipped by 4 bases and J by 1 base, with 7 bases between them. This CDR3 is 13 amino acids long. CDR3 region: CASSLTNNYGYTF. CDR3 in DNA: TGTGCCAGCAGTTTGACTAATAACTATGGCTACACCTTC.

The rearrangement joins TRBV14 to TRBJ2-1; 8 bases are shared with TRBD1. Per the germline V gene, CDR1 is SGHDN and CDR2 is FVKESK. The CDR3 runs to 11 residues. J lost 15 bases, V lost 5 bases, and 6 bases had no gene match. CDR3 sequence: CASSARQGLFF. In DNA, the CDR3 is TGTGCCAGCAGCGCCCGACAGGGGCTGTTCTTC.

The J gene is TRBJ1-4, the V gene TRBV27; tentatively, D is TRBD1 (5 bases). CDR1 and CDR2 from the germline V gene are MNHEY and SMNVEV (reference sequence). CDR3 length: 14 amino acids. V was shortened by 3 bases and J by 7 bases, with 12 bases between the two germline ends. CDR3 sequence (DNA): TGTGCCAGCAGTTTTCAGGGATGGGGTGAAAAACTGTTTTTT. It is translated as CASSFQGWGEKLFF. Complete variable domain (other parts from reference TRBV27 and TRBJ1-4): EAQVTQNPRYLITVTGKKLTVTCSQNMNHEYMSWYRQDPGLGLRQIYYSMNVEVTDKGDVPEGYKVSRKEKRNFPLILESPSPNQTSLYFCASSFQGWGEKLFFGSGTQLSVL.

The chain carries TRBV9 and TRBJ2-1; the D gene is possibly TRBD1 (7 bases). This CDR3 region has 16 residues. Germline V gene sequence: CDR1 SGDLS, CDR2 YYNGEE. V lost 0 bases, J lost 13 bases, and 23 bases lay in between. The CDR3 bases are TGTGCCAGCAGCGTAGGTTTCAGGGGGGCCGGAGTCGAACAGTTCTTC. Its protein is CASSVGFRGAGVEQFF.

This chain links TRBV6-5 with TRBJ1-3, with D unclear. Germline V gene data show CDR1 as MNHEY and CDR2 as SVGAGI. The CDR3 has 13 residues. V lost 0 bases and J lost 7, with 7 bases in between. The CDR3 here is CASSYSSTNTIYF. For the CDR3, the DNA is TGTGCCAGCAGTTACTCGAGTACGAACACCATATATTTT.

The chain is built from TRBV7-9 and TRBJ2-5; 10 bases align to TRBD1. CDR1 SEHNR and CDR2 FQNEAQ come from the germline V gene (reference sequence). V dropped 1 base and J dropped 6; count of bases not matched to a gene: 2. The CDR3 is made up of 14 amino acids. CDR3 nucleotides: TGTGCCAGCAGCTTAGGGGACAGGGGTCAGACCCAGTACTTC. Translation: CASSLGDRGQTQYF.

This chain joins TRBV9 and TRBJ2-7; 8 bases match TRBD2. The CDR3 is made up of 14 amino acids. The V and J ends lost 2 bases and 2 bases, in that order; junction bases with no gene match: 3. The germline V gene has CDR1 SGDLS and CDR2 YYNGEE. The CDR3 DNA is TGTGCCAGCAGCGTGACTAGCGTTACCTACGAGCAGTACTTC. It codes for CASSVTSVTYEQYF.

The V gene is TRBV29-1, the J gene TRBJ1-1, with D maybe TRBD1 (6 bases). Germline V gene lookup returns CDR1 SQVTM and CDR2 ANQGSEA. V lost 5 bases, J lost 6 bases, and 13 bases lay in between. The CDR3 consists of 12 residues. CDR3 residues: CSVIRTDPEAFF. Here the CDR3 DNA reads TGCAGCGTTATTCGGACAGATCCTGAAGCTTTCTTT.

V and J are TRBV6-5 and TRBJ1-3; 9 nucleotides line up with TRBD1. CDR3 length: 16 amino acids. Germline V gene sequence: CDR1 MNHEY, CDR2 SVGAGI. The ends lost 2 bases at V and 4 bases at J; junction bases unmatched: 6. The CDR3 sequence is CASSYRGQGSGNTIYF. Here the CDR3 DNA reads TGTGCCAGCAGTTACAGGGGACAGGGTTCGGGAAACACCATATATTTT.

The chain has TRBV30 and TRBJ1-5; the match to TRBD1 covers 7 bases. The CDR3 runs to 14 residues. Germline-derived CDR1 and CDR2 are GTSNPN and SVGIG (reference sequence). V lost 0 bases to trimming and J lost 7 bases; unmatched junction nucleotides: 6. This CDR3 reads CAWSVGGRGQPQHF. In DNA, the CDR3 is TGTGCCTGGAGTGTAGGGGGCCGCGGGCAGCCCCAGCATTTT.

The V gene is TRBV4-2, the J gene TRBJ2-1, with D possibly TRBD1 on 6 matching bases. The CDR3 length is 14 residues. V was pared by 5 bases and J by 9 bases, with 17 bases between. Germline V gene sequence: CDR1 LGHNA, CDR2 YNFKEQ. The CDR3 DNA reads TGTGCCAGCAGCATACACAGGGATTGGAGTGAGCAGTTCTTC. Protein sequence: CASSIHRDWSEQFF.

This sequence joins TRBV7-3 and TRBJ1-2, with D perhaps TRBD1 (5 bases). V shed 3 bases and J shed 0 bases, with 11 bases lying between them. In germline, CDR1 is SGHTA, CDR2 FQGTGA. This CDR3 is built from 15 residues. The CDR3 DNA is TGTGCCAGCAGCTTTGGACGGGGGTCTAACTATGGCTACACCTTC. Its translation: CASSFGRGSNYGYTF.

The chain links TRBV29-1 to TRBJ1-2; D is perhaps TRBD1 (5 bases). Germline V CDR1 and CDR2: SQVTM, ANQGSEA. The CDR3 length is 13 residues. CDR3 amino acids: CSGLDSTNYGYTF. Written as DNA, the CDR3 is TGCAGTGGCCTTGACAGTACTAACTATGGCTACACCTTC. Full variable domain (missing parts from reference TRBV29-1 and TRBJ1-2): SAVISQKPSRDICQRGTSLTIQCQVDSQVTMMFWYRQQPGQSLTLIATANQGSEATYESGFVIDKFPISRPNLTFSTLTVSNMSPEDSSIYLCSGLDSTNYGYTFGSGTRLTVV.

This clone was detected only once. The rearrangement joins TRBV28 to TRBJ2-5; D is uncertain. The CDR3 is 13 residues long. The V end was cut by 2 bases, the J end by 6 bases, with 10 bases between. CDR1 and CDR2 (germline): MDHEN, SYDVKM. The CDR3 region is CASSLSRVKTQYF. The CDR3 region has the DNA TGTGCCAGCAGTTTAAGCCGGGTTAAGACCCAGTACTTC.

The V gene is TRBV4-1, the J gene TRBJ2-3, with 12 bases lining up with TRBD1. The ends lost 2 bases at V and 0 bases at J; junction bases unmatched: 18. The germline gives CDR1 MGHRA, CDR2 YSYEKL. The CDR3 is 22 amino acids. The CDR3, as DNA: TGCGCCAGCAGCCAATATTTAGTGGGGGCCGGGACAGGGGGCGGGAGCACAGATACGCAGTATTTT. Its protein is CASSQYLVGAGTGGGSTDTQYF.

V is TRBV7-7 and J is TRBJ2-3, with D perhaps matching TRBD2 (6 bases). V lost 3 bases and J lost 3, with 10 bases in between. This CDR3 contains 14 residues. Germline loops: CDR1 SSHAT, CDR2 FNYEAQ (reference sequence). The CDR3 here is CASSFSLATDTQYF. The CDR3 DNA is TGTGCCAGCAGCTTCTCACTAGCAACAGATACGCAGTATTTT.

The CDR3 DNA sequence: TGTGCCAGCAGACCGCCGACAGGGACCTACGAGCAGTACTTC. Its translation: CASRPPTGTYEQYF. The gene calls are TRBV6-5 and TRBJ2-7, with TRBD1 matching over 7 bases. V lost 6 bases, J lost 2 bases, and 7 bases stayed unmatched. Germline CDR1 and CDR2: MNHEY and SVGAGI. CDR3 length: 14 residues.

This chain uses TRBV15 with TRBJ2-3; the match to TRBD2 covers 13 bases. Trimming cost V 8 bases and J 7 bases; bases outside gene matches: 6. The germline gives CDR1 LNHNV, CDR2 YYDKDF (reference sequence). The CDR3 is made up of 14 amino acids. The CDR3 coding sequence is TGTGCCACCGGACTAGCGGGGGAATCCTATACGCAGTATTTT. Protein product: CATGLAGESYTQYF.

The chain employs TRBV27 and TRBJ1-5; the D gene is possibly TRBD1 (6 bases). The V gene's germline CDR1 is MNHEY and CDR2 SMNVEV (reference sequence). The CDR3 is 17 residues long. Trimming took off 4 bases at V and 0 bases at J, with 16 bases between the two ends. The CDR3: CASSSTGNPYSNQPQHF. Here the CDR3 DNA reads TGTGCCAGCAGTTCCACAGGGAATCCCTATAGCAATCAGCCCCAGCATTTT.

This chain connects TRBV25-1 to TRBJ2-1, with 11 bases aligning to TRBD2. With V trimmed by 4 bases and J by 10 bases, 12 bases remained unmatched. The germline V gene encodes CDR1 MGHDK and CDR2 SYGVNS. This CDR3 comprises 16 residues. The CDR3 here is CASSASLAGASMEQFF. CDR3 in DNA: TGTGCCAGCAGTGCCTCACTAGCGGGAGCGTCTATGGAGCAGTTCTTC. Combining the CDR3 with reference TRBV25-1 and TRBJ2-1 gives the whole variable domain EADIYQTPRYLVIGTGKKITLECSQTMGHDKMYWYQQDPGMELHLIHYSYGVNSTEKGDLSSESTVSRIRTEHFPLTLESARPSHTSQYLCASSASLAGASMEQFFGPGTRLTVL.

This rearrangement joins TRBV14 to TRBJ1-4; 7 nucleotides agree with TRBD1. The germline gives CDR1 SGHDN, CDR2 FVKESK. With V trimmed by 3 bases and J by 3 bases, 4 bases remained unmatched. The CDR3 spans 15 residues. For the CDR3, the DNA is TGTGCCAGCAGCCATAGGGGGCTCCCTAATGAAAAACTGTTTTTT. It is translated as CASSHRGLPNEKLFF.

This clone was found a few times. The chain is built from TRBV28 and TRBJ1-2; 10 bases agree with TRBD1. Trimming removed 0 bases from V and 5 bases from J; junction bases left unmatched: 0. The CDR3 is made up of 14 amino acids. Germline assignment: CDR1 MDHEN and CDR2 SYDVKM. CDR3 nucleotide sequence: TGTGCCAGCAGTTTATGGGACAGGGGGTATGGCTACACCTTC. This translates into CASSLWDRGYGYTF.

This chain connects TRBV7-9 to TRBJ1-2; 9 nucleotides line up with TRBD1. V gave up 8 bases and J gave up 6 bases; unmatched junction bases: 7. The length of the CDR3 is 13 residues. Germline V gene lookup returns CDR1 SEHNR and CDR2 FQNEAQ (reference sequence). CDR3 bases: TGTGCCAGCGACAGGACAGGGGAGCATGGCTACACCTTC. Its protein product is CASDRTGEHGYTF. Full variable domain (remainder filled in from reference TRBV7-9 and TRBJ1-2): DTGVSQNPRHKITKRGQNVTFRCDPISEHNRLYWYRQTLGQGPEFLTYFQNEAQLEKSRLLSDRFSAERPKGSFSTLEIQRTEQGDSAMYLCASDRTGEHGYTFGSGTRLTVV.